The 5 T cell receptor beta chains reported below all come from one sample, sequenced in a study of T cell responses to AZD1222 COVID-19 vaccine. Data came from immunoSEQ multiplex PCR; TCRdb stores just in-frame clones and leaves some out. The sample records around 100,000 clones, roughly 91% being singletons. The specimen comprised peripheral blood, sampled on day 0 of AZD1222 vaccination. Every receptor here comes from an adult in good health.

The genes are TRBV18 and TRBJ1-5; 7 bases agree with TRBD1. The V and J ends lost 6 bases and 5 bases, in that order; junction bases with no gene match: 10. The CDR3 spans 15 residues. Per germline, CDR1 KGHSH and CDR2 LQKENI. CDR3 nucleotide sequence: TGTGCCAGCTCCCATGAGGGAGGGGGCGATCAGCCCCAGCATTTT. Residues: CASSHEGGGDQPQHF.

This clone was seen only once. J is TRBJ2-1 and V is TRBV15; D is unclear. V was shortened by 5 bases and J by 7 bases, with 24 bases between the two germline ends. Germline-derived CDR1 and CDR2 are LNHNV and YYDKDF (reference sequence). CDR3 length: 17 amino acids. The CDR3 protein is CATSPYPKETFSNEQFF. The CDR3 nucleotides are TGTGCCACCAGCCCGTACCCCAAGGAAACTTTCTCGAATGAGCAGTTCTTC.

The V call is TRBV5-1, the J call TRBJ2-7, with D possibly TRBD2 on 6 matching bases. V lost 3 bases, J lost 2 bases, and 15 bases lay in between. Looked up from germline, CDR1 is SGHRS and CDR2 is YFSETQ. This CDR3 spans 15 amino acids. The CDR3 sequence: CASSWRGTFAYEQYF. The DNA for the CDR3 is TGCGCCAGCAGCTGGCGAGGGACTTTCGCCTACGAGCAGTACTTC.

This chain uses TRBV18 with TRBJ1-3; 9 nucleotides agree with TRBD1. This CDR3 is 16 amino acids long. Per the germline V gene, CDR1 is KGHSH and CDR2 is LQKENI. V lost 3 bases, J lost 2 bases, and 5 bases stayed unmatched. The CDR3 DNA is TGTGCCAGCTCACCGGTACAGGGGGCTGCTGGAAACACCATATATTTT. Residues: CASSPVQGAAGNTIYF.

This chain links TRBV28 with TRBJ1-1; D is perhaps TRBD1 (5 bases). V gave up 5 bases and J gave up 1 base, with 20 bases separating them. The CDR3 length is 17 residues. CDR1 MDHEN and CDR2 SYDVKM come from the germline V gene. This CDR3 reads CASSRALPGQKNTEAFF. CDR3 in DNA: TGTGCCAGCAGTAGAGCCCTTCCAGGGCAGAAGAACACTGAAGCTTTCTTT.